This T cell receptor beta chain was observed in a study of blood T cell repertoires in COVID-19 (dated by TCRdb to the early 2020s). Turning to the overall study: The collaborator samples originated in the United States, Italy and Spain and spanned the acute and convalescent phases of COVID-19. Where HLA class I and class II types were available, the types were taken from metadata supplied by the sample provider, not from assay-based typing. The material from the prospective study consisted of cDNA or gDNA derived from T cells, B-cell-depleted T cells, or PBMCs. The repertoires were made available in a free public database intended to serve as a resource for research on the immune response to SARS-CoV-2. Nearly every sample came with metadata listing a de-identified subject ID, COVID-19 status, age in years and sex. Samples came from the ongoing ImmuneRACE study (first 160 participants) plus 1,254 subjects from 6 global collaborators. Deeply sampled blood TCRbeta repertoires from subjects exposed to, actively infected with, or recovered from COVID-19 were included in the dataset. The investigation overall reported the following: The quantity of clinical and demographic metadata differed by source and by participant and was supplied without curation.

TCRbeta CDR3 regions were amplified from genomic DNA by means of the immunoSEQ Assay, a bias-controlled multiplex PCR. The paper's processing steps were these. The number of nucleated cells in each sample was estimated by amplification of reference gene primers within the assay. To quantify the absolute abundance of each unique TCRbeta CDR3 rearrangement, sequence reads were collapsed and filtered. For each sample, productive Simpson clonality was calculated as the square root of Simpson's diversity index across productive rearrangements. What TCRdb holds here is the immuneACCESS table cut down to in-frame rearrangements. Part of the clones is not present; checked against another copy, under half of the missing clones reflect an unresolved V gene, and the others are unexplained. V and J calls plus clone size are reproduced from that table; the DNA served to infer D and trimming. A total of hundreds of thousands of clones appear in this sample, almost 90% of them only once. Clones ranked in the top ten supply 7% to 8% of the sample.

The cysteine opens and the phenylalanine closes a CDR3 of 16 amino acids. The retained sequence is limited to the CDR3, 48 bases, with the frame set at the first base. Trimming leaves V shorter by 3 bases and J shorter by 3 bases, with the junction holding 6 bases beyond the gene matches. CDR1 and CDR2 are read off the germline V gene as SGHVS and FQNEAQ. Points on this clone: No cognate antigen has been identified for it. Base qualities are missing; no much larger clone stands one base away.

In Seattle, one collaborating source enrolled patients while the infection was active and tracked those patients longitudinally over the course of disease. Each collaborating institution followed its own protocols to collect whole blood in K2EDTA tubes. For TCRbeta analysis, collaborators shipped samples in one of three forms: frozen whole blood, isolated PBMCs, or DNA extracted from either of those sample types. Sequenced input: peripheral blood. This clonotype was obtained from a woman in her seventies with COVID-19, enrolled during active disease. The sequence links TRBV7-8 to TRBJ2-1, with 9 bases matching TRBD2. The CDR3 loop reads CASSFLAGWGYNEQFF. The nucleotides read TGTGCCAGCAGCTTCCTAGCGGGGTGGGGCTACAATGAGCAGTTCTTC.